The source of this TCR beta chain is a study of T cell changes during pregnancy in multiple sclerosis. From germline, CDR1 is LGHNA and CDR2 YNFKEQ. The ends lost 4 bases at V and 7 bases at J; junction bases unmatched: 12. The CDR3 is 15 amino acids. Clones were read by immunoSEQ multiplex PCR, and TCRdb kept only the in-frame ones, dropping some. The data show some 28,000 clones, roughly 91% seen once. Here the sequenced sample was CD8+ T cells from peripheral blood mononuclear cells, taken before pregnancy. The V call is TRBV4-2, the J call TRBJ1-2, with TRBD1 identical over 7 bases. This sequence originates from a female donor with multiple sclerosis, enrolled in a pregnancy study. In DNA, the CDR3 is TGTGCCAGCAGCCCTGGACAGGAATTTGCTGGTGGCTACACCTTC. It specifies CASSPGQEFAGGYTF.